The T cell receptor beta chain under discussion was sequenced for a study of blood T cell repertoires in COVID-19. Study context: The samples span acute and convalescent COVID-19 from the United States, Italy and Spain.

The CDR3 is made up of 14 amino acids. Germline CDR1 is LNHDA and CDR2 is SQIVND (reference sequence). Trimming shortened V by 3 bases and J by 1 base, and 10 bases separated the two germline ends. Per the authors' pipeline: Scientists estimated how many nucleated cells there were by amplifying reference gene primers. Using immunoSEQ multiplex PCR, the repertoire was profiled, and TCRdb retains in-frame clones only, with some absent. V, J and clone size were drawn from that table, and D and trimming were deduced from the DNA. The data contain about 210,000 clones, 70% to 90% of them singletons. The sequence came from a woman aged 50 to 60 with active or convalescent COVID-19. The chain links TRBV19 to TRBJ2-7; D is possibly TRBD1 (6 bases). Material: peripheral blood. In nucleotides, the CDR3 is TGTGCCAGTAGTATTCAGGGGTCATCCTACGAGCAGTACTTC. Protein product: CASSIQGSSYEQYF.